The clone carrying this T cell receptor (beta chain) was picked up many times. Antigen: not known. The data are from a study of T cells after yellow fever vaccination. TCRdb itself ran the 5' RACE reads through MiXCR, one entry per CDR3 protein. The sample includes 68,000 or so distinct CDR3 sequences, roughly 7.4% of them seen just once. CDR3 length equals 17 residues. Trimming cost V 6 bases and J 0 bases; bases outside gene matches: 9. Overall study findings and caveats: Overall, a small share of clonotypes was seen in both CD4 and CD8 compartments.

The clonotype originates from a man aged 25-45 years who received the YFV17D yellow fever vaccine. The source material was CD8+ T cells sorted from PBMCs, sampled 15 days after the yellow fever booster vaccination. The chain employs TRBV12-3 or TRBV12-4 and TRBJ2-3, with 10 bases that match TRBD2. As DNA, the CDR3 is TGTGCCAGCAGCCGGACCGGACTAGCGGAAAGCACAGATACGCAGTATTTT. Protein product: CASSRTGLAESTDTQYF.